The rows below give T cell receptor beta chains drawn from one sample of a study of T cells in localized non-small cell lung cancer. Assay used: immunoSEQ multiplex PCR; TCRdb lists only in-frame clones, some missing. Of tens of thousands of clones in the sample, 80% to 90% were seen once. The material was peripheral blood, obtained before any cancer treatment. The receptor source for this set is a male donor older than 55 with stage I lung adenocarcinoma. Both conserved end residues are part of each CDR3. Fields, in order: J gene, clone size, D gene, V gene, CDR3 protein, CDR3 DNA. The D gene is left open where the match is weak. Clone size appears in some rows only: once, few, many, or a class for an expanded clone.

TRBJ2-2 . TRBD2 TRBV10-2 CASSESRGGSTGELFF TGCGCCAGCAGTGAGTCTCGCGGGGGGTCCACCGGGGAGCTGTTTTTT
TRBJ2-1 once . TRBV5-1 CASSVQGDEQFF TGCGCCAGCAGCGTACAGGGCGATGAGCAGTTCTTC
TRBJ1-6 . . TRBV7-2 CASSLDGGSYSPLHF TGTGCCAGCAGCTTAGATGGGGGCAGTTATTCACCCCTCCACTTT
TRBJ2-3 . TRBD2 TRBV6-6 CASSYFTSGTDTQYF TGTGCCAGCAGTTACTTTACTAGCGGCACAGATACGCAGTATTTT
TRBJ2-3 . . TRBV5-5 CASSLVSGADTQYF TGTGCCAGCAGCTTGGTTTCGGGTGCGGATACGCAGTATTTT
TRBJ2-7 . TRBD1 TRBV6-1 CASSPYGQDYEQYF TGTGCCAGCAGTCCTTATGGACAGGACTACGAGCAGTACTTC
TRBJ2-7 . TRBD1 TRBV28 CASSLTGVGYEQYF TGTGCCAGCAGTTTAACAGGGGTGGGATACGAGCAGTACTTC
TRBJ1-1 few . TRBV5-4 CASSLGRDLEAFF TGTGCCAGCAGCTTGGGCAGGGACCTTGAAGCTTTCTTT
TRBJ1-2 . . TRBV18 CASSAGSYGYTF TGTGCCAGCTCAGCAGGTAGCTATGGCTACACCTTC
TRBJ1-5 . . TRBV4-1 CASSLNAGSYSNQPQHF TGCGCCAGCAGCCTAAACGCAGGGTCCTATAGCAATCAGCCCCAGCATTTT
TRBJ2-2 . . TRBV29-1 CSGKLGQDTGELFF TGCAGCGGAAAATTGGGACAAGACACCGGGGAGCTGTTTTTT
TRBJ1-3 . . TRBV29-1 CSADRVSGNTIYF TGCAGCGCGGACCGCGTCTCTGGAAACACCATATATTTT
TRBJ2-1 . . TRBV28 CASSLAREQFF TGTGCCAGCAGTTTGGCCCGTGAGCAGTTCTTC
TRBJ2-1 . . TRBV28 CASRGSHNEQFF TGTGCCAGCAGAGGCTCCCACAATGAGCAGTTCTTC
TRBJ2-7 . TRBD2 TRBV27 CASSLGSGAPYEQYF TGTGCCAGCAGTTTGGGTAGCGGGGCCCCCTACGAGCAGTACTTC
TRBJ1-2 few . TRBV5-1 CASSLGDHPLIYTF TGCGCCAGCAGCTTGGGAGACCATCCTTTGATTTACACCTTC
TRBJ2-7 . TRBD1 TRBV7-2 CASSSRTGNSYEQYF TGTGCCAGCAGCTCTCGGACAGGGAATTCCTACGAGCAGTACTTC
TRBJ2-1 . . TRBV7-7 CASSLTGEHNEQFF TGTGCCAGCAGCTTAACCGGGGAACATAATGAGCAGTTCTTC
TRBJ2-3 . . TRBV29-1 CSVTPTWAGTDTQYF TGCAGCGTCACGCCAACGTGGGCAGGCACAGATACGCAGTATTTT
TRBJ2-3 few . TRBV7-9 CASSLGPGTTPPDTQYF TGTGCCAGCAGCTTAGGACCGGGAACCACTCCACCAGATACGCAGTATTTT
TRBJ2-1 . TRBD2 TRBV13 CASSLGRTSFLSSYNEQFF TGTGCCAGCAGCTTAGGAAGGACTAGCTTCCTTAGCTCCTACAATGAGCAGTTCTTC
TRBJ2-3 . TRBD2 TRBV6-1 CASSESPWVAGVGSSGPTDTQYF TGTGCCAGCAGTGAATCCCCCTGGGTAGCGGGGGTGGGGAGCAGTGGTCCCACAGATACGCAGTATTTT